The 22 T cell receptor beta chains below come from one sample, sequenced in a study of T-cell reconstitution after alpha-beta-depleted transplantation in children. During its preparation, the TCRbeta library received unique molecular identifiers. TCRdb processed the PCR reads anew with MiXCR; each CDR3 protein has one entry. The sample has about 580,000 distinct CDR3 sequences, more than 20% seen once. Specimen: PBMCs, mostly from graft donor cells, collected 360 days after TCRalphabeta/CD19-depleted stem cell transplant. Every receptor here comes from a boy less than two years old who had a stem cell transplant for acute myeloid leukemia, so the T cells may come from the graft donor.

A few counts support this clonotype. The chain carries TRBV20-1 and TRBJ2-1; TRBD2 is a possible D gene (6 bases). V was trimmed by 6 bases and J by 4 bases, leaving 19 bases between them. CDR1 and CDR2 (germline): DFQATT, SNEGSKA (reference sequence). The CDR3 covers 15 residues. Written as DNA, the CDR3 is TGCAGTGCAGGAGGGTGGGACCGACGATACAATGAGCAGTTCTTC. It codes for CSAGGWDRRYNEQFF.

In its sample, this clonotype was seen many times. This chain joins TRBV6-1 and TRBJ2-5; D call uncertain. The ends were cut back, 8 bases at V and 4 bases at J, with 8 bases in the middle. Germline loops: CDR1 MNHNS, CDR2 SASEGT. This CDR3 has 11 amino acids. Here the CDR3 reads CASRLGETQYF. CDR3 nucleotide sequence: TGTGCCAGCCGGTTAGGAGAGACCCAGTACTTC.

The genes are TRBV7-2 and TRBJ1-4; D is uncertain. V was pared by 1 base and J by 5 bases, with 11 bases between. CDR3 length: 15 amino acids. The germline V gene encodes CDR1 SGHTA and CDR2 FQGNSA. The CDR3 reads CASSLVGSRNEKLFF. The DNA for the CDR3 is TGTGCCAGCAGCTTAGTAGGGTCGAGGAATGAAAAACTGTTTTTT.

This clonotype was counted many times. The V gene is TRBV12-3 or TRBV12-4, the J gene TRBJ1-6; weak D call: TRBD1 (5 bases). The V gene lost 3 bases and the J gene lost 10 bases, with 13 bases spanning the gap. The CDR3 has 14 residues. The DNA of the CDR3 is TGTGCCAGCAGTTTGGGGGTCAAGGACTCACCCCTCCACTTT. The encoded protein is CASSLGVKDSPLHF.

Only a few counts were recorded for this clonotype. The chain has TRBV20-1 and TRBJ2-1; no firm D call. Between the trimmed V and J ends, which lost 2 bases and 7 bases, there was a span of 12 bases. The CDR3 totals 13 residues. Germline V gene lookup returns CDR1 DFQATT and CDR2 SNEGSKA (reference sequence). The DNA of the CDR3 is TGCAGTGCTAGACCCGGATTCGGGAATGAGCAGTTCTTC. Its protein product is CSARPGFGNEQFF.

There are many counts of this clonotype. This chain uses TRBV14 with TRBJ1-6; D not resolved. CDR1 is SGHDN, CDR2 FVKESK, per germline. The CDR3 loop spans 15 amino acids. Trimming pared 0 bases from V and 7 bases from J, leaving 10 bases between. CDR3 loop: CASSQDTTANSPLHF. The CDR3 DNA follows: TGTGCCAGCAGCCAAGATACAACGGCGAATTCACCCCTCCACTTT.

To note about this clonotype: The junction differs from germline at one of its ends, possibly a read error. The V call is TRBV5-6, the J call TRBJ2-7; possibly TRBD2 for D (6 bases). The germline V gene encodes CDR1 SGHDT and CDR2 YYEEEE. The CDR3 totals 13 residues. The CDR3, as DNA: TGTGCCATCAGCCCCGGGGGATCCTACGAGCAGTACTTC. Its translation is CAISPGGSYEQYF. Based on the CDR3 plus reference TRBV5-6 and TRBJ2-7, the full variable domain is DAGVTQSPTHLIKTRGQQVTLRCSPKSGHDTVSWYQQALGQGPQFIFQYYEEEERQRGNFPDRFSGHQFPNYSSELNVNALLLGDSALYLCAISPGGSYEQYFGPGTRLTVT.

In this sample, this clonotype turned up a few times. The rearrangement joins TRBV7-8 to TRBJ2-2; 7 bases align to TRBD1. Germline trimming cut 1 base from V and 7 bases from J; bases unmatched to any gene: 6. Germline values: CDR1 SGHVS, CDR2 FQNEAQ. The CDR3 runs to 15 residues. The CDR3 sequence is CASSLVGQGDGELFF. The CDR3 nucleotides are TGTGCCAGCAGCTTAGTTGGGCAGGGGGACGGGGAGCTGTTTTTT.

This clonotype occurred many times. The V gene is TRBV6-5, the J gene TRBJ2-7; D uncertain. The CDR3 consists of 12 residues. Between the trimmed V and J ends, which lost 0 bases and 6 bases, there was a span of 6 bases. The V gene's germline CDR1 is MNHEY and CDR2 SVGAGI. The CDR3 loop is CASSYSGFEQYF. CDR3 bases: TGTGCCAGCAGTTACTCAGGGTTCGAGCAGTACTTC.

This clonotype has ten or more counts. The V and J genes are TRBV4-3 and TRBJ2-2; 7 bases map to TRBD1. Per germline, CDR1 LGHNA and CDR2 YSLEER. The J segment lost 6 bases and the V segment lost 0 bases, leaving 10 bases of the junction unmatched. The CDR3 contains 17 residues. CDR3 residues: CASSQERQGNYAGELFF. CDR3 DNA: TGCGCCAGCAGCCAAGAGAGACAGGGCAATTACGCCGGGGAGCTGTTTTTT.

This clonotype was seen only a few times. V usage is TRBV20-1 and J usage is TRBJ1-1; no firm D call. CDR3 length equals 11 residues. Germline lookup yields CDR1 DFQATT and CDR2 SNEGSKA (reference sequence). Trimming removed 3 bases at V and 8 bases at J, with 10 bases between. The DNA for the CDR3 is TGCAGTGCTAGCTCGGCAGGCGAAGCTTTCTTT. Translation gives CSASSAGEAFF.

This clonotype has at least ten counts. The chain joins TRBV6-5 to TRBJ2-3; D is uncertain. V shed 6 bases and J shed 11 bases, with 18 bases lying between them. The germline gives CDR1 MNHEY, CDR2 SVGAGI. The CDR3 is 13 amino acids. The CDR3 nucleotides are TGTGCCAGCAGGACCCTCGTACAGTTTAAGCAGTATTTT. Translating gives CASRTLVQFKQYF.

CDR3 in DNA: TGCAGCCCAAAAAGACAGGAGCGGCCGTCAACCACAGATACGCAGTATTTT. Amino acids: CSPKRQERPSTTDTQYF. The V and J genes are TRBV29-1 and TRBJ2-3, with a weak D call TRBD1 (6 bases). V was clipped by 8 bases and J by 2 bases, with 26 bases between them. Germline lookup yields CDR1 SQVTM and CDR2 ANQGSEA. The CDR3 sequence is 17 residues long.

The chain couples TRBV7-2 to TRBJ1-2; 7 bases align to TRBD1. Germline loops: CDR1 SGHTA, CDR2 FQGNSA. This CDR3 contains 12 residues. V shed 3 bases and J 9 bases; nucleotides not matched to a gene: 4. The CDR3: CASSLDRRCYTF. For the CDR3, the DNA is TGTGCCAGCAGCTTGGACAGGCGGTGCTACACCTTC.

J is TRBJ2-1 and V is TRBV5-1; D possibly corresponds to TRBD1 (5 bases). Germline lookup yields CDR1 SGHRS and CDR2 YFSETQ. The CDR3 covers 16 residues. V lost 0 bases, J lost 4 bases, and 14 bases lay in between. CDR3 region: CASSLEGAGIYNEQFF. For the CDR3, the DNA is TGCGCCAGCAGCTTGGAAGGGGCAGGGATATACAATGAGCAGTTCTTC. The variable domain in full, completed from reference TRBV5-1 and TRBJ2-1, reads KAGVTQTPRYLIKTRGQQVTLSCSPISGHRSVSWYQQTPGQGLQFLFEYFSETQRNKGNFPGRFSGRQFSNSRSEMNVSTLELGDSALYLCASSLEGAGIYNEQFFGPGTRLTVL.

The chain employs TRBV7-2 and TRBJ2-1, with 9 nucleotides matching TRBD1. The CDR3 runs 16 residues. With V trimmed by 1 base and J by 2 bases, 3 bases remained unmatched. The germline CDR1 and CDR2 sequences are SGHTA and FQGNSA. In nucleotides, the CDR3 is TGTGCCAGCAGCTTAGGGGACAGGGTGACCTACAATGAGCAGTTCTTC. It translates to CASSLGDRVTYNEQFF.

This clonotype was picked up many times. The rearrangement joins TRBV5-1 to TRBJ2-7; 8 nucleotides agree with TRBD2. The CDR3 sequence is 15 residues long. Losses at the gene ends were 6 bases for V and 0 bases for J; bases not matched to a gene: 8. Per germline, CDR1 SGHRS and CDR2 YFSETQ. CDR3 in DNA: TGCGCCAGCACAACGGGGGGGGGATACTCCTACGAGCAGTACGTC. It is translated as CASTTGGGYSYEQYV.

This clonotype appeared many times. V is TRBV29-1 and J is TRBJ2-7; D perhaps matches TRBD1 (5 bases). The CDR3 has 14 amino acids. V lost 5 bases, J lost 5 bases, and 19 bases lay in between. Germline CDR1 is SQVTM and CDR2 is ANQGSEA. The CDR3 sequence: CSVLGDAGNHEQYF. The CDR3, as DNA: TGCAGCGTTTTAGGGGATGCAGGGAACCACGAGCAGTACTTC.

Concerning this clonotype itself: Being one base from a much bigger clone, this may be a read error. The rearrangement links TRBV7-8 to TRBJ2-7; D not resolved. The CDR3 runs to 13 residues. Trimming left V 1 base short and J 2 bases short, with 6 bases between. Per germline, CDR1 SGHVS and CDR2 FQNEAQ. In DNA form, the CDR3 reads TGTGCCAGCAGCTTAGACAAGGCCTACGAGCAGTACTTC. Translation: CASSLDKAYEQYF.

This clonotype was counted between two and nine times. The CDR3 DNA reads as TGTGCCAGCAGTGAGGTGAACTATGGCTACACCTTC. It yields the protein CASSEVNYGYTF. This sequence joins TRBV2 and TRBJ1-2, with D unclear. CDR3 length: 12 amino acids. Germline loops: CDR1 SNHLY, CDR2 FYNNEI. V was trimmed by 3 bases and J by 2 bases, leaving 4 bases between them.

DNA for the CDR3: TGTGCCAGCAGCTTAGTCGACGGGTTGGCAGATACGCAGTATTTT. Translation: CASSLVDGLADTQYF. The rearrangement uses TRBV7-6 and TRBJ2-3, with D hard to call. Trimming left V 1 base short and J 4 bases short, with 12 bases between. Germline CDR1 and CDR2: SGHVS and FNYEAQ. The CDR3 runs 15 residues.

This clonotype was picked up a small number of times. This chain joins TRBV12-3 or TRBV12-4 and TRBJ1-2; D is possibly TRBD1 (6 bases). Trimming removed 4 bases from V and 3 bases from J, with 9 bases in between. This CDR3 comprises 13 residues. The CDR3 coding sequence is TGTGCCAGCAGTTCTGGACAGCACTATGGCTACACCTTC. This encodes CASSSGQHYGYTF.